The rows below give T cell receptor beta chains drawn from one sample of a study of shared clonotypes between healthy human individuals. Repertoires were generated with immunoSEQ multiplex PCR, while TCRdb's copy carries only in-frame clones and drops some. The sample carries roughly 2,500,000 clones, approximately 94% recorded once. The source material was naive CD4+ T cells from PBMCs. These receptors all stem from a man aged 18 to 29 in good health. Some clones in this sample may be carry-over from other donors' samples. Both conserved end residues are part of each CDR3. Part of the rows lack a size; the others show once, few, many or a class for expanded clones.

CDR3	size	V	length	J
CASSSTANTGELFF	-	TRBV5-4	14	TRBJ2-2
CATSRGQRSSYEQYF	-	TRBV15	15	TRBJ2-7
CSARGWAFF	-	TRBV20-1	9	TRBJ1-1
CASSIDMTSGNQYF	once	TRBV19	14	TRBJ2-5
CASTSPGHGGTQYF	-	TRBV28	14	TRBJ2-3
CASSLGGTSEETQYF	-	TRBV5-1	15	TRBJ2-5
CASRSRDREGEQYF	-	TRBV5-6	14	TRBJ2-7
CASSYLPEGSQPQHF	-	TRBV6-5	15	TRBJ1-5
CASRLRLASDYNEQFF	-	TRBV5-1	16	TRBJ2-1
CASSEYEKLFF	-	TRBV2	11	TRBJ1-4